This T cell receptor (beta chain) was captured in a study of cytomegalovirus exposure and HLA in healthy donors. Study findings and constraints: TCR beta chains numbering under 200 were designated cytomegalovirus-associated. In a later analysis, a genetic analysis reported fewer productive-TCR N-insertions in an Asian-associated ancestry cluster than the cohort average.

V was shortened by 3 bases and J by 4 bases, with 10 bases between the two germline ends. The CDR3 length is 13 residues. Germline values: CDR1 KGHSH, CDR2 LQKENI. The PCR contained 60 Vbeta and 13 Jbeta primers. The protocol was immunoSEQ multiplex PCR, while the TCRdb copy is restricted to in-frame clones and leaves out a portion. The table has approximately 100,000 clones, around three quarters seen once. A note on this clone: Its antigen is not identified.

The gene calls are TRBV18 and TRBJ2-7; a possible D gene is TRBD2 (6 bases). Sequenced: PBMCs. The sequence came from a human donor in good health. DNA of the CDR3: TGTGCCAGCTCACCCGAGGCGGGATACGAGCAGTACTTC. Amino acid sequence: CASSPEAGYEQYF.